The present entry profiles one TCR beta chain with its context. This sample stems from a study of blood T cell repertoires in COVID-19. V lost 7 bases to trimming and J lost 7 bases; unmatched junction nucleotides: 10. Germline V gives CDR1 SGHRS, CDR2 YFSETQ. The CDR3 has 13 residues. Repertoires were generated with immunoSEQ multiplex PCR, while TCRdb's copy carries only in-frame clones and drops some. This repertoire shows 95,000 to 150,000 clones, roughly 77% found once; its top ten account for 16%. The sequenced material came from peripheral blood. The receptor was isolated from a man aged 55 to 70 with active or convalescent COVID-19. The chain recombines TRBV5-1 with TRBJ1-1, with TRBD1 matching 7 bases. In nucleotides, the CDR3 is TGCGCCAGCTCATTGCAGGCAGGGGGTGAAGCTTTCTTT. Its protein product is CASSLQAGGEAFF.